One T cell receptor (beta chain) is described in this entry. This entry is derived from a study of blood T cell repertoires in COVID-19. Turning to the study itself: T cells, B-cell-depleted T cells, or PBMCs provided the cDNA or gDNA that served as material.

From germline, CDR1 is SGHKS and CDR2 YYEKEE (reference sequence). The CDR3 loop spans 16 amino acids. V shed 3 bases and J 2 bases; nucleotides not matched to a gene: 8. In the authors' methods: It was from reference gene primer amplification that nucleated cell counts were estimated. Sequencing was performed with immunoSEQ multiplex PCR; in TCRdb, only in-frame clones are kept and a portion is missing. That table furnishes V, J and clone size, whereas the DNA furnished D and trimming. The sample lists some 250,000 clones, more than 75% seen once, with roughly 3.5% in the top ten. The cohort comprised adults aged about 18 to 100 years residing in 20 to 30 US areas.

The chain has TRBV5-5 and TRBJ2-3, with 8 bases fitting TRBD2. The sequenced material came from PBMCs or T cells enriched from blood (not recorded which). The TCR sequence derives from a woman aged 40-49 years with acute COVID-19. Written as DNA, the CDR3 is TGTGCCAGCAGCTACCGGACTAGCAGCTTCACAGATACGCAGTATTTT. It specifies CASSYRTSSFTDTQYF.